The rows below give T cell receptor beta chains drawn from one sample of a study of T-cell memory formation after mild COVID-19. MiXCR was run by TCRdb on the 5' RACE reads, yielding one entry per CDR3 protein. Found here are roughly 310,000 distinct CDR3 sequences, roughly 15% of them singletons; the top ten hold more than 20%. The sequenced material came from PBMCs or a T cell subset sorted from them (not recorded which). The source is a man aged 18 to 30 who had mild COVID-19 (a few samples of this study predate the infection). Cell type and time point are not known. The CDR3 runs from the conserved cysteine through the conserved F or W. The order of the fields is V gene, D gene, clone size, J gene, CDR3 DNA, CDR3 protein. The D gene is left open where the match is weak. A clone size is listed for some rows: how often the clone was seen (once, few, many), or a class if it is expanded.

TRBV4-3	.	.	TRBJ2-2	TGCGCCAGCAGCCAGCCGGGGGAGACCGGGGAGCTGTTTTTT	CASSQPGETGELFF
TRBV7-9	TRBD1	.	TRBJ1-3	TGTGCCAGCAGCTCCCACAGACAGGGGCGGGGAAACACCATATATTTT	CASSSHRQGRGNTIYF
TRBV4-3	.	many	TRBJ1-6	TGCGCCAGCAGCCAAGAAATCCGTAATTCACCCCTCCACTTT	CASSQEIRNSPLHF
TRBV5-1	.	many	TRBJ2-5	TGCGCCAGCAGCTTGATGTCTCAAGAGACCCAGTACTTC	CASSLMSQETQYF
TRBV5-4	.	.	TRBJ2-2	TGTGCCAGCAGCTTGGAGAGAGGGGGGATCGGGGAGCTGTTTTTT	CASSLERGGIGELFF
TRBV19	.	few	TRBJ1-1	TGTGCCAGTAGTCTTGGTGCCGAGAGGGGGGCGTTGGCTTTCTTT	CASSLGAERGALAFF
TRBV28	TRBD1	few	TRBJ1-1	TGTGCCAGCACCTATCGAGGGGGCGCAAACACTGAAGCTTTCTTT	CASTYRGGANTEAFF
TRBV11-2	.	few	TRBJ1-2	TGTGCCAGCAGCTTGGCACACGACCGAGGGAGGTATGGCTACACCTTC	CASSLAHDRGRYGYTF
TRBV5-1	TRBD2	many	TRBJ2-3	TGCGCCAGCAGCTCGGGGACTAGCGGGGGGGATACGCAGTATTTT	CASSSGTSGGDTQYF
TRBV20-1	.	few	TRBJ2-5	TGCAGTGCTAGAGATCGGACGTTTAAGGGGACCCAGTACTTC	CSARDRTFKGTQYF
TRBV12-3/TRBV12-4	.	.	TRBJ2-6	TGTGCCAGCAGTTTAGCCGTAGACATCCGCGGGGCCAACGTCCTGACTTTC	CASSLAVDIRGANVLTF
TRBV6-1	.	.	TRBJ2-7	TGTGCCAGCAGTGTCGCCAGCACCTACGAGCAGTACTTC	CASSVASTYEQYF
TRBV7-2	.	.	TRBJ2-5	TGTGCCAGCAGCTTCGAACTAGTGGAGACCCAGTACTTC	CASSFELVETQYF
TRBV2	TRBD1	.	TRBJ1-5	TGTGCCACCCGGGACAGAAATCAGCCCCAGCATTTT	CATRDRNQPQHF
TRBV6-5	TRBD2	.	TRBJ2-1	TGTGCCAGCAGTTACCTAATGACTAGCGCCTACAATGAGCAGTTCTTC	CASSYLMTSAYNEQFF
TRBV7-2	.	.	TRBJ2-5	TGTGCCAGCACCAGTAGAGAGTACCAAGAGACCCAGTACTTC	CASTSREYQETQYF
TRBV15	TRBD1	few	TRBJ2-2	TGTGCCACCAGCAGATCCGGACAGGGGGGTAACACCGGGGAGCTGTTTTTT	CATSRSGQGGNTGELFF
TRBV7-2	TRBD2	.	TRBJ2-3	TGTGCCAGCTCGACGCCTAGCGGGGGCACAGATACGCAGTATTTT	CASSTPSGGTDTQYF
TRBV2	TRBD1	.	TRBJ2-7	TGTGCCAGTACGGGACAGGCCCCTTACGAGCAGTACTTC	CASTGQAPYEQYF
TRBV5-1	.	few	TRBJ2-2	TGCGCCAGCAGCTTACGTGGGGGCCAGAACACCGGGGAGCTGTTTTTT	CASSLRGGQNTGELFF
TRBV7-7	TRBD2	.	TRBJ2-2	TGTGCTAGCAGCTCCTGGACTAGTTCCGGGGAGCTGTTTTTT	CASSSWTSSGELFF
TRBV4-1	.	few	TRBJ1-1	TGCGCCAGCAGCCAAGAACGAATTGGGGGGATGACTGAAGCTTTCTTT	CASSQERIGGMTEAFF
TRBV5-1	TRBD1	.	TRBJ2-2	TGCGCCAGCAGCTTGAGGACAGGGTCCGCCGGGGAGCTGTTTTTT	CASSLRTGSAGELFF
TRBV12-3/TRBV12-4	TRBD1	few	TRBJ2-1	TGTGCCAGCACCCTAGACAGGGGGAGGGGCAATGAGCAGTTCTTC	CASTLDRGRGNEQFF
TRBV5-1	.	few	TRBJ2-5	TGCGCCAGCAGCCCCAGGGGACTCCGCCCGGGCCAGGAGACCCAGTACTTC	CASSPRGLRPGQETQYF
TRBV6-5	TRBD1	.	TRBJ1-2	TGTGCCAGCAGTTACGGACAGGCGCGAGGCTACACCTTC	CASSYGQARGYTF
TRBV10-1	.	.	TRBJ2-6	TGCGCCAGCAGCGCCGGGGTCTCTGGGGCCAACGTCCTGACTTTC	CASSAGVSGANVLTF
TRBV24-1	.	.	TRBJ2-3	TGTGCCACCAGTGATCCGGGAGAAACAGGGAACACAGATACGCAGTATTTT	CATSDPGETGNTDTQYF
TRBV2	TRBD1	few	TRBJ1-1	TGTGCCAAATCCGGGACAGGGCTGAACACTGAAGCTTTCTTT	CAKSGTGLNTEAFF
TRBV7-9	TRBD1	.	TRBJ2-1	TGTGCCAGCAGCTGGGACAGGGACAATGAGCAGTTCTTC	CASSWDRDNEQFF
TRBV7-9	TRBD1	.	TRBJ1-4	TGTGCCAGCAGCCCGACGGACAGGGGGATCCCAACTAATGAAAAACTGTTTTTT	CASSPTDRGIPTNEKLFF
TRBV18	TRBD1	.	TRBJ2-1	TGTGCCAGCTCACCTAAGCCAGGGGGCGATCGCTACAATGAGCAGTTCTTC	CASSPKPGGDRYNEQFF
TRBV6-6	TRBD1	.	TRBJ1-5	TGTGCCAGCAGTTACTCGGACAGGGCCCAGCACCAGCATTTT	CASSYSDRAQHQHF
TRBV12-3/TRBV12-4	TRBD1	few	TRBJ2-7	TGTGCCAGCAGCCTAAGCCAGGGGGCGGGGGAGCAGTACTTC	CASSLSQGAGEQYF
TRBV5-5	.	.	TRBJ2-7	TGTGCCAGCAGCGAGACTGGAGTGTACGAGCAGTACTTC	CASSETGVYEQYF
TRBV25-1	.	few	TRBJ2-1	TGTGCCAGCAGTGAAGGAACGGGGACCGATGAGCAGTTCTTC	CASSEGTGTDEQFF
TRBV12-3/TRBV12-4	TRBD1	.	TRBJ2-5	TGTGCCAGCAGTGCCGGGACAGGGGGGGAGACCCAGTACTTC	CASSAGTGGETQYF
TRBV15	.	once	TRBJ2-5	TGTGCCACCAGCAGAGGACCCGGCGCCCAAGAGACCCAGTACTTC	CATSRGPGAQETQYF
TRBV25-1	.	few	TRBJ1-4	TGTGCCAGCAATGGGAAGGTTGGTGAAAAACTGTTTTTT	CASNGKVGEKLFF
TRBV20-1	.	few	TRBJ1-6	TGCAGTGCTAGAGGTGCTCGTAGTTCACCCCTCCACTTT	CSARGARSSPLHF
TRBV7-9	TRBD2	.	TRBJ2-1	TGTGCCAGCAGCGTCACTAGCGGGGGGTCTAATGAGCAGTTCTTC	CASSVTSGGSNEQFF
TRBV28	.	.	TRBJ1-2	TGTGCCAGCAGTTTGAACAGGAACTATGGCTACACCTTC	CASSLNRNYGYTF
TRBV5-1	.	many	TRBJ1-3	TGCGCCAGCAGCCCGGGTTCTGGAAACACCATATATTTT	CASSPGSGNTIYF
TRBV9	.	.	TRBJ2-1	TGTGCCAGCAGCGTAGGCGGGGGACACTTCAATGAGCAGTTCTTC	CASSVGGGHFNEQFF